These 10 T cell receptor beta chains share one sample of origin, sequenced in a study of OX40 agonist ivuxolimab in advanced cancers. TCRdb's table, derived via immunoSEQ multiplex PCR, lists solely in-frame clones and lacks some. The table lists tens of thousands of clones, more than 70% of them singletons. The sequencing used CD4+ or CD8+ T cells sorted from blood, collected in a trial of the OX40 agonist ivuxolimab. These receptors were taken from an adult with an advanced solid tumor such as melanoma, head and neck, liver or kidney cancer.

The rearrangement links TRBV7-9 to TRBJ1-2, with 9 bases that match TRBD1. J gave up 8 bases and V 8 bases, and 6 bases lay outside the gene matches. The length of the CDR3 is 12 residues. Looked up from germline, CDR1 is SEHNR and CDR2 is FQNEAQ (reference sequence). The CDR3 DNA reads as TGTGCCAGCTCTGGACAGGGGTGGGGCTACACCTTC. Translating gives CASSGQGWGYTF.

The CDR3 DNA sequence: TGCGCCAGCAGCTTATCAGGGGGCTATGGCTACACCTTC. Translation: CASSLSGGYGYTF. This chain links TRBV5-1 with TRBJ1-2; TRBD1 matches at 7 bases. CDR1 and CDR2 (germline): SGHRS, YFSETQ. The ends lost 2 bases at V and 4 bases at J; junction bases unmatched: 2. This CDR3 spans 13 amino acids.

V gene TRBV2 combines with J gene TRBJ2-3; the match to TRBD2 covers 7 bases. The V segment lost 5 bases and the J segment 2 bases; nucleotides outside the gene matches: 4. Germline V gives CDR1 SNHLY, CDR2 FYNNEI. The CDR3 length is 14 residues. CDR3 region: CASSNAGVTDTQYF. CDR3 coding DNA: TGTGCCAGCAGTAACGCGGGAGTCACAGATACGCAGTATTTT.

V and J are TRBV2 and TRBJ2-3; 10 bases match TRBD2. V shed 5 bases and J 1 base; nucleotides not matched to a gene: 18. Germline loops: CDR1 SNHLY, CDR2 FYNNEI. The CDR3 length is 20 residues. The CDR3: CASSPPSRELLAGGTDTQYF. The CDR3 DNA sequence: TGTGCCAGCAGTCCGCCTTCGAGAGAACTTCTAGCGGGGGGCACAGATACGCAGTATTTT.

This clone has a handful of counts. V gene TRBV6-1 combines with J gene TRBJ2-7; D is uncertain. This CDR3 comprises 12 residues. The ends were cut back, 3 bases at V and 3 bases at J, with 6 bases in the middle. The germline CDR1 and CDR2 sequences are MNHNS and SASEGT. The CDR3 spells CASSDRYYEQYF. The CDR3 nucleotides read TGTGCCAGCAGTGACAGATACTACGAGCAGTACTTC.

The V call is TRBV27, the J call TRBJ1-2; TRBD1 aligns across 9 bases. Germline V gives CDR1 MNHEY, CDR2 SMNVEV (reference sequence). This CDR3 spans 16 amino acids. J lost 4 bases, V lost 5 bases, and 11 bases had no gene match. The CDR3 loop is CASSPWTGVMGYGYTF. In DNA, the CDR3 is TGTGCCAGCAGTCCTTGGACAGGGGTAATGGGCTATGGCTACACCTTC.

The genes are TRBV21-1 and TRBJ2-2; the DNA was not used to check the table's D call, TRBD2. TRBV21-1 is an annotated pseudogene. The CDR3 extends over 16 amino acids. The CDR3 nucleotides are TGTGCCAGCTCCGGCCAGCGGGGGCTGAGCACCGGGGAGCTGTTTTTT. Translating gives CASSGQRGLSTGELFF.

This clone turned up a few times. The CDR3 is CASSGDGYEQYF. The CDR3 DNA sequence: TGTGCCAGCTCAGGGGACGGGTACGAGCAGTACTTC. The chain couples TRBV18 to TRBJ2-7, with D perhaps assigned TRBD1 or TRBD2 (5 bases each). CDR3 length equals 12 residues. V dropped 5 bases and J dropped 4 bases, with 9 bases sitting between them. CDR1 and CDR2 (germline): KGHSH, LQKENI.

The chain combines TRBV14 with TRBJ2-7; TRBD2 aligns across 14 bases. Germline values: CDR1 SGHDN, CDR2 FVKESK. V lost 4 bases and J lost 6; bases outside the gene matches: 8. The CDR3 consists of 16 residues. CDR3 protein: CASSPLGTSGSLEQYF. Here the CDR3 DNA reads TGTGCCAGCAGCCCGTTGGGGACTAGCGGGAGCCTCGAGCAGTACTTC.

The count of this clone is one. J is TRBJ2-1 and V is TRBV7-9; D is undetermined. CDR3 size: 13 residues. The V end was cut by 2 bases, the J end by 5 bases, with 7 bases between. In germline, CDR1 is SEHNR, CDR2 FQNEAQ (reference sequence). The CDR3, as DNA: TGTGCCAGCAGCTTAACTCGGGACAATGAGCAGTTCTTC. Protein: CASSLTRDNEQFF.